Below, 19 T cell receptor beta chains from the same sample are listed, as sequenced in a study of blood T cells in healthy people across ages. A second roughly 6 to 11 cycle PCR used barcoded and J-beta primers. In TCRdb, the 5' RACE reads were re-called with MiXCR into one record per CDR3 protein. The sample has under 2,000,000 distinct CDR3 sequences, around 50% seen once; the top ten hold approximately 2.1%. Material: blood. The receptors were sampled from a middle-aged woman in good health.

The chain recombines TRBV5-1 with TRBJ2-3; tentative D call: TRBD2 (7 bases). The CDR3 is made up of 16 amino acids. V lost 3 bases and J 8 bases, leaving 22 bases between the germline ends. Germline CDR1 and CDR2: SGHRS and YFSETQ. The CDR3 DNA reads as TGCGCCAGCAGCTCCCAAGCGGGACAAGACCTCGGTACGCAGTATTTT. Translated, it gives CASSSQAGQDLGTQYF.

The CDR3 nucleotides read TGTGCCAGCAGTTTATCCTTGACCTACAATGAGCAGTTCTTC. It specifies CASSLSLTYNEQFF. This chain joins TRBV28 and TRBJ2-1, with D hard to call. The CDR3 has 14 residues. V lost 1 base and J 2 bases, leaving 6 bases between the germline ends. Germline-derived CDR1 and CDR2 are MDHEN and SYDVKM.

The table lists this clonotype with a count of one. The chain is built from TRBV29-1 and TRBJ2-7; D ambiguous. CDR1 and CDR2 from the germline V gene are SQVTM and ANQGSEA. The germline V and J ends were trimmed by 7 bases and 10 bases, with 8 bases remaining between them. The CDR3 extends over 8 amino acids. The CDR3 nucleotides read TGCAGCGCGGGTTCCCAGTACTTC. Translated, it gives CSAGSQYF.

The chain has TRBV15 and TRBJ1-1, with D perhaps TRBD1 (5 bases). V was cut by 0 bases and J by 1 base, with 9 bases left in between. Germline V lookup: CDR1 LNHNV, CDR2 YYDKDF (reference sequence). The CDR3 sequence is 15 residues long. CDR3 sequence reads: CATSREAGPNTEAFF. For the CDR3, the DNA is TGTGCCACCAGCAGAGAAGCGGGACCGAACACTGAAGCTTTCTTT.

The rearrangement uses TRBV11-2 and TRBJ2-1, with TRBD1 matching over 7 bases. The V gene end was trimmed by 5 bases and the J gene end by 2 bases; junction bases not matched to a gene: 3. The germline V gene encodes CDR1 SGHAT and CDR2 FQNNGV. The CDR3 totals 14 residues. CDR3 sequence: CASSTGDTYNEQFF. The CDR3 nucleotides are TGTGCCAGCAGCACAGGGGATACCTACAATGAGCAGTTCTTC.

The sample holds a few counts of this clonotype. V usage is TRBV12-5 and J usage is TRBJ2-5; 8 bases agree with TRBD2. The CDR3 runs 17 residues. Trimming took 4 bases from V and 5 from J; bases not matched to a gene: 15. Germline lookup yields CDR1 LGHNT and CDR2 FRNRAP. The CDR3: CASGSINGAGVKETQYF. DNA for the CDR3: TGTGCTAGTGGTTCAATCAACGGAGCGGGGGTAAAGGAGACCCAGTACTTC. Full variable domain (missing parts from reference TRBV12-5 and TRBJ2-5): DARVTQTPRHKVTEMGQEVTMRCQPILGHNTVFWYRQTMMQGLELLAYFRNRAPLDDSGMPKDRFSAEMPDATLATLKIQPSEPRDSAVYFCASGSINGAGVKETQYFGPGTRLLVL.

The rearrangement uses TRBV7-8 and TRBJ1-4; a possible D gene is TRBD1 (5 bases). The CDR3 covers 13 residues. V shed 1 base and J shed 13 bases, with 13 bases lying between them. Per germline, CDR1 SGHVS and CDR2 FQNEAQ. CDR3 nucleotides: TGTGCCAGCAGCTTAGGCAGGGCCCTAGGACTGTTTTTT. Translated, it gives CASSLGRALGLFF.

This clonotype turned up a few times. The chain employs TRBV12-3 or TRBV12-4 and TRBJ2-3; 9 nucleotides align to TRBD2. The CDR3 extends over 17 amino acids. V was clipped by 0 bases and J by 1 base; unmatched bases: 5. The CDR3 sequence is CASSLAFLAGGTDTQYF. CDR3 bases: TGTGCCAGCAGTTTAGCGTTTTTAGCGGGGGGCACAGATACGCAGTATTTT.

Comments on this clonotype: The junction departs from germline at one end; a sequencing error may be responsible. J is TRBJ2-6 and V is TRBV7-9; D possibly uses TRBD1 or TRBD2 (5 bases each). The CDR3 extends over 19 amino acids. From germline, CDR1 is SEHNR and CDR2 FQNEAQ (reference sequence). DNA for the CDR3: TGTGCCAGCAGCCTAGCTTGGCAGGGAACAAGCTCTGGGGCCAACGTCCTGACTTTC. The encoded protein is CASSLAWQGTSSGANVLTF.

The chain uses TRBV6-2 or TRBV6-3 and TRBJ2-7; 8 bases map to TRBD1. There are 14 residues in the CDR3. The germline V gene encodes CDR1 MNHEY and CDR2 SVGEGT. Losses at the gene ends were 4 bases for V and 6 bases for J; bases not matched to a gene: 8. This CDR3 reads CASSFGTGPGEQYF. The CDR3 nucleotides are TGTGCCAGCAGTTTCGGGACAGGTCCCGGCGAGCAGTACTTC.

This chain uses TRBV6-1 with TRBJ2-5; no reliable D call. Germline CDR1 reads MNHNS; CDR2 reads SASEGT. Trimming pared 2 bases from V and 1 base from J, leaving 14 bases between. CDR3 length: 16 amino acids. CDR3 DNA sequence: TGTGCCAGCAGTGAACTCCTGACCCAGTTCCAAGAGACCCAGTACTTC. Its protein product is CASSELLTQFQETQYF.

This chain joins TRBV6-6 and TRBJ1-6; 8 bases are a match to TRBD1. Germline CDR1 MNHNY, CDR2 SVGAGI (reference sequence). The CDR3 extends over 15 amino acids. Trimming removed 6 bases from V and 10 bases from J; junction bases left unmatched: 11. CDR3 in amino acids: CASRSLTGVRSPLHF. The CDR3 DNA is TGTGCCAGCAGGAGTCTGACAGGGGTGAGGTCACCCCTCCACTTT.

The rearrangement links TRBV7-2 to TRBJ1-5, with D uncertain. In germline, CDR1 is SGHTA, CDR2 FQGNSA. V lost 8 bases, J lost 3 bases, and 11 bases lay in between. This CDR3 contains 13 residues. CDR3 protein: CASARSHNQPQHF. The CDR3 DNA is TGTGCCAGCGCCCGGTCCCACAATCAGCCCCAGCATTTT.

The V gene is TRBV20-1, the J gene TRBJ2-3; perhaps TRBD1 as D (5 bases). The CDR3 covers 13 residues. V was cut by 6 bases and J by 6 bases, with 16 bases left in between. Germline CDR1 and CDR2: DFQATT and SNEGSKA (reference sequence). The CDR3 loop reads CSASDPRVDTQYF. DNA for the CDR3: TGCAGTGCCTCGGACCCCAGGGTTGATACGCAGTATTTT.

This clonotype was counted only a few times. The chain carries TRBV27 and TRBJ1-5; the D gene is possibly TRBD1 (5 bases). Germline-derived CDR1 and CDR2 are MNHEY and SMNVEV (reference sequence). Trimming shortened V by 9 bases and J by 1 base, and 10 bases separated the two germline ends. The CDR3 runs 13 residues. This chain's CDR3 is CASTPGSNQPQHF. The CDR3, as DNA: TGTGCCAGTACCCCAGGGAGCAATCAGCCCCAGCATTTT.

The J gene is TRBJ2-5, the V gene TRBV6-6; 9 bases map to TRBD1. Germline loops: CDR1 MNHNY, CDR2 SVGAGI (reference sequence). V lost 5 bases to trimming and J lost 7 bases; unmatched junction nucleotides: 5. The CDR3 has 13 amino acids. The CDR3 is CASSRGQGATQYF. The DNA for the CDR3 is TGTGCCAGCAGTAGGGGACAGGGCGCGACCCAGTACTTC.

The V gene is TRBV20-1, the J gene TRBJ2-7; 11 positions match TRBD2. The end of the DNA fits TRBJ2-5 better, so the J call may be wrong. The germline V gene encodes CDR1 DFQATT and CDR2 SNEGSKA (reference sequence). This CDR3 spans 16 amino acids. The CDR3 here is CSATQLAGGRFGTQYF. DNA for the CDR3: TGCAGTGCTACTCAGTTAGCGGGGGGGCGGTTTGGGACCCAGTACTTC.

This rearrangement joins TRBV7-2 to TRBJ1-4, with 10 nucleotides matching TRBD1. V was pared by 2 bases and J by 8 bases, with 8 bases of the junction left unmatched. This CDR3 spans 16 amino acids. Per germline, CDR1 SGHTA and CDR2 FQGNSA. CDR3 coding DNA: TGTGCCAGCAGCTTAAAGACTGGGACAGGGGCAGAAAAACTGTTTTTT. The encoded protein is CASSLKTGTGAEKLFF.

This clonotype was picked up a small number of times. Here the CDR3 reads CASSQNTGVSYEQYF. The CDR3 DNA reads as TGTGCCAGCAGCCAAAATACAGGGGTTTCCTACGAGCAGTACTTC. The chain uses TRBV27 and TRBJ2-7; 7 bases match TRBD1. Germline V gives CDR1 MNHEY, CDR2 SMNVEV (reference sequence). J lost 1 base, V lost 6 bases, and 9 bases had no gene match. The CDR3 has 15 residues.